These 19 T cell receptor beta chains came from one sample sequenced in a study of blood T cell repertoires in COVID-19. Data came from immunoSEQ multiplex PCR; TCRdb stores just in-frame clones and leaves some out. The sample holds under 35,000 clones; roughly 90% are singletons and the top ten take approximately 5.9%. Sequencing was done on a sample of peripheral blood. These receptors all come from a human donor in a cohort sampled during active COVID-19.

CDR3 sequence reads: CASGFQTGGVTEAFF. CDR3 nucleotides: TGTGCTAGTGGCTTCCAAACAGGGGGCGTTACTGAAGCTTTCTTT. J is TRBJ1-1 and V is TRBV12-5, with 9 bases that match TRBD1. J gave up 5 bases and V 6 bases, and 10 bases lay outside the gene matches. Per the germline V gene, CDR1 is LGHNT and CDR2 is FRNRAP. There are 15 residues in the CDR3. Filled out from reference TRBV12-5 and TRBJ1-1, the complete variable domain reads DARVTQTPRHKVTEMGQEVTMRCQPILGHNTVFWYRQTMMQGLELLAYFRNRAPLDDSGMPKDRFSAEMPDATLATLKIQPSEPRDSAVYFCASGFQTGGVTEAFFGQGTRLTVV.

The CDR3 sequence is CASTQGQGGFYEQYF. CDR3 DNA: TGCGCCAGCACCCAAGGGCAGGGAGGATTCTACGAGCAGTACTTC. The V gene is TRBV23-1, the J gene TRBJ2-7; a possible D gene is TRBD2 (6 bases). TRBV23-1 qualifies as an ORF whose function is uncertain. There are 15 residues in the CDR3. Trimming cost V 7 bases and J 3 bases, with 19 bases left between them.

The chain employs TRBV5-8 and TRBJ2-1; no clear D. V was shortened by 6 bases and J by 4 bases, with 11 bases between the two germline ends. There are 13 residues in the CDR3. The germline gives CDR1 SGHTS, CDR2 YDEGEE. CDR3 protein: CASIDVEYNEQFF. In nucleotides, the CDR3 is TGTGCCAGCATTGATGTGGAGTACAATGAGCAGTTCTTC.

The rearrangement joins TRBV5-4 to TRBJ2-3; possible D gene TRBD2, 5 bases. The CDR3 contains 17 residues. V gave up 3 bases and J gave up 0 bases, with 17 bases separating them. Germline CDR1 and CDR2: SGHNT and YYREEE (reference sequence). CDR3 region: CASSWDGSGLSTDTQYF. CDR3 DNA sequence: TGTGCCAGCAGCTGGGATGGGAGTGGACTTAGCACAGATACGCAGTATTTT.

The chain has TRBV19 and TRBJ2-1; D might be TRBD1 (5 bases). There are 15 residues in the CDR3. V lost 5 bases, J lost 5 bases, and 16 bases lay in between. Germline CDR1 reads LNHDA; CDR2 reads SQIVND (reference sequence). The CDR3 sequence: CASSFSQGIHNEQFF. The CDR3 region has the DNA TGTGCCAGTAGTTTCTCCCAGGGAATCCACAATGAGCAGTTCTTC.

This chain joins TRBV14 and TRBJ2-7; tentative D call: TRBD2 (6 bases). This CDR3 spans 14 amino acids. Between the trimmed V and J ends, which lost 2 bases and 3 bases, there was a span of 11 bases. CDR1 and CDR2 (germline): SGHDN, FVKESK. CDR3: CASSQTGSIYEQYF. The CDR3 bases are TGTGCCAGCAGCCAAACCGGGAGTATCTACGAGCAGTACTTC.

V and J are TRBV7-8 and TRBJ2-5; D possibly corresponds to TRBD1 (6 bases). The germline gives CDR1 SGHVS, CDR2 FQNEAQ. The CDR3 loop spans 13 amino acids. Trimming left V 5 bases short and J 3 bases short, with 10 bases between. For the CDR3, the DNA is TGTGCCAGCAGCCGATGGACAGAAGAGACCCAGTACTTC. Translation: CASSRWTEETQYF.

This chain uses TRBV15 with TRBJ2-3; 11 bases are a match to TRBD2. Germline trimming cut 1 base from V and 3 bases from J; bases unmatched to any gene: 9. CDR1 is LNHNV and CDR2 is YYDKDF in the germline V gene (reference sequence). The CDR3 length is 18 residues. CDR3 sequence reads: CATSRVAGGHSGTDTQYF. Written as DNA, the CDR3 is TGTGCCACCAGCAGAGTAGCGGGGGGGCATTCCGGAACAGATACGCAGTATTTT.

This clone was seen a few times. This chain connects TRBV9 to TRBJ1-4, with no clear D. Germline CDR1 reads SGDLS; CDR2 reads YYNGEE. The CDR3 sequence is 17 residues long. Trimming cost V 4 bases and J 3 bases, with 19 bases left between them. CDR3 bases: TGTGCCAGCAGCCTGTACGAAGTCGGGGTGCCTAATGAAAAACTGTTTTTT. Amino acid sequence: CASSLYEVGVPNEKLFF.

The V gene is TRBV4-1, the J gene TRBJ2-1; weak D call: TRBD1 (6 bases). The V and J ends lost 1 base and 7 bases respectively, with 14 bases between them. Germline V gene sequence: CDR1 MGHRA, CDR2 YSYEKL. CDR3 length equals 15 residues. CDR3 loop: CASSQVGNRVNEQFF. CDR3 DNA: TGCGCCAGCAGCCAAGTAGGGAACAGGGTGAATGAGCAGTTCTTC.

This chain links TRBV7-3 with TRBJ1-6, with TRBD1 as a possible D gene (5 bases). Trimming cost V 2 bases and J 9 bases, with 11 bases left between them. This CDR3 region has 14 residues. CDR1 is SGHTA, CDR2 FQGTGA, per germline. CDR3 residues: CASSLGRDGSPLHF. The CDR3, as DNA: TGTGCCAGCAGCTTAGGCAGGGATGGTTCACCCCTCCACTTT.

The V call is TRBV5-1, the J call TRBJ2-2, with 8 bases fitting TRBD2. This CDR3 spans 15 amino acids. Germline V CDR1 and CDR2: SGHRS, YFSETQ. The V and J ends lost 4 bases and 4 bases, in that order; junction bases with no gene match: 6. The CDR3 spells CASSLLRGGTGELFF. The DNA for the CDR3 is TGCGCCAGCAGCCTTCTCCGGGGGGGCACCGGGGAGCTGTTTTTT.

V gene TRBV10-3 combines with J gene TRBJ1-1; 8 bases map to TRBD1. Trimming at V came to 0 bases and at J to 5 bases, leaving 5 bases not matched to a gene. CDR3 length equals 15 residues. Germline-derived CDR1 and CDR2 are ENHRY and SYGVKD. Here the CDR3 reads CAISESTGDGTEAFF. CDR3 sequence (DNA): TGTGCCATCAGTGAGTCGACAGGGGATGGGACTGAAGCTTTCTTT.

The CDR3, as DNA: TGTGCCAGCAGGCCTGCTACGATTAATGAAAAACTGTTTTTT. Its translation is CASRPATINEKLFF. The genes are TRBV6-5 and TRBJ1-4, with D uncertain. CDR1 is MNHEY and CDR2 is SVGAGI in the germline V gene. Trimming shortened V by 6 bases and J by 4 bases, and 12 bases separated the two germline ends. This CDR3 comprises 14 residues.

The rearrangement links TRBV19 to TRBJ2-4; D perhaps matches TRBD1 (5 bases). The V gene's germline CDR1 is LNHDA and CDR2 SQIVND (reference sequence). The V gene lost 6 bases and the J gene lost 3 bases, with 12 bases spanning the gap. The CDR3 sequence is 14 residues long. The chain's CDR3 is CASSPQGDKNIQYF. The CDR3 DNA sequence: TGTGCCAGTAGCCCGCAGGGTGACAAAAACATTCAGTACTTC.

The chain uses TRBV5-4 and TRBJ2-1; tentative D call: TRBD2 (5 bases). The CDR3 is 12 amino acids. Trimming left V 3 bases short and J 8 bases short, with 9 bases between. Germline V gene data show CDR1 as SGHNT and CDR2 as YYREEE (reference sequence). The CDR3 DNA sequence: TGTGCCAGCAGCTCGGACTGGGATGAGCAGTTCTTC. This gives the protein CASSSDWDEQFF.

This clone was detected only once. The chain has TRBV2 and TRBJ1-3; weak D call: TRBD1 (6 bases). With 10 bases removed from V and 0 bases from J, the gap between germline ends came to 10 bases. Looked up from germline, CDR1 is SNHLY and CDR2 is FYNNEI. This CDR3 is built from 13 residues. The DNA of the CDR3 is TGTGCCACCAAACAGGGCTCTGGAAACACCATATATTTT. The encoded protein is CATKQGSGNTIYF.

This chain joins TRBV19 and TRBJ2-7, with D tentatively TRBD1 (6 bases). The CDR3 consists of 13 residues. V dropped 6 bases and J dropped 2 bases, with 11 bases sitting between them. Looked up from germline, CDR1 is LNHDA and CDR2 is SQIVND (reference sequence). This CDR3 reads CASSLTGAYEQYF. The CDR3 DNA reads TGTGCCAGTAGCCTGACAGGAGCCTACGAGCAGTACTTC. The full variable domain, completed using reference TRBV19 and TRBJ2-7, is DGGITQSPKYLFRKEGQNVTLSCEQNLNHDAMYWYRQDPGQGLRLIYYSQIVNDFQKGDIAEGYSVSREKKESFPLTVTSAQKNPTAFYLCASSLTGAYEQYFGPGTRLTVT.

The chain carries TRBV27 and TRBJ2-6, with a weak D call TRBD2 (5 bases). V lost 4 bases, J lost 12 bases, and 22 bases lay in between. This CDR3 has 16 residues. Germline-derived CDR1 and CDR2 are MNHEY and SMNVEV (reference sequence). In nucleotides, the CDR3 is TGTGCCAGCAGTTCCCTTCGGACTGCGCTTTGGGGCGTCCTGACTTTC. It specifies CASSSLRTALWGVLTF.